The 32 T cell receptor beta chains below come from one sample, sequenced in a study of blood T cells in healthy people across ages. A sample-barcoded 5' primer and a J-beta primer mix were used in a second PCR of about 6 to 11 cycles. From the 5' RACE reads, TCRdb called clonotypes with MiXCR, one entry per CDR3 protein. The sample lists 500,000 to 650,000 distinct CDR3 sequences, about 27% occurring once. These sequences were also reported in another study, on T cells of mothers and their children.

Sequenced: blood. The source is a boy aged 2 to 9 in good health.

This clonotype has a handful of counts. This sequence joins TRBV3-1 and TRBJ2-5; 13 bases are a match to TRBD2. Per germline, CDR1 LGHDT and CDR2 YNNKEL (reference sequence). The V and J ends lost 1 base and 5 bases, in that order; junction bases with no gene match: 13. The CDR3 covers 19 residues. The CDR3 DNA reads as TGTGCCAGCAGCCAAGGAATGGCCCGACTAGCGGGAGGTTTGGAGACCCAGTACTTC. Protein product: CASSQGMARLAGGLETQYF.

This clonotype came up a few times. The chain links TRBV14 to TRBJ2-5; D ambiguous. The J call may not be correct, given that the DNA end is closer to TRBJ2-7. The CDR3 is made up of 16 amino acids. Germline assignment: CDR1 SGHDN and CDR2 FVKESK. The CDR3 DNA is TGTGCCAGCAGCCAAGATTCATGGCCGGTCTGCTACGAGCAGTACTTC. Amino acids: CASSQDSWPVCYEQYF.

The chain links TRBV18 to TRBJ2-5; 7 positions agree with TRBD2. Germline V lookup: CDR1 KGHSH, CDR2 LQKENI. Unmatched junction bases numbered 11, after V lost 2 bases and J lost 5 bases. The CDR3 sequence is 16 residues long. CDR3 loop: CASSPRDAGARETQYF. The CDR3 coding sequence is TGTGCCAGCTCACCAAGGGATGCGGGAGCAAGGGAGACCCAGTACTTC. Supplemented by reference TRBV18 and TRBJ2-5, the full variable domain reads NAGVMQNPRHLVRRRGQEARLRCSPMKGHSHVYWYRQLPEEGLKFMVYLQKENIIDESGMPKERFSAEFPKEGPSILRIQQVVRGDSAAYFCASSPRDAGARETQYFGPGTRLLVL.

V and J are TRBV18 and TRBJ2-6; TRBD1 aligns across 7 bases. V lost 5 bases, J lost 0 bases, and 7 bases stayed unmatched. This CDR3 contains 17 residues. Germline V lookup: CDR1 KGHSH, CDR2 LQKENI. CDR3 bases: TGTGCCAGCTCAGCCAGGGGGTCCTACTCTGGGGCCAACGTCCTGACTTTC. The encoded protein is CASSARGSYSGANVLTF.

This chain connects TRBV20-1 to TRBJ1-2, with unresolved D. CDR1 DFQATT and CDR2 SNEGSKA come from the germline V gene (reference sequence). The CDR3 has 13 amino acids. Deletions cut 3 bases from V and 1 base from J, with 9 bases between. The CDR3 reads CSARGGINYGYTF. The DNA of the CDR3 is TGCAGTGCTAGGGGCGGAATTAACTATGGCTACACCTTC.

This clonotype was recorded a few times. The rearrangement links TRBV25-1 to TRBJ1-4; D remains ambiguous. The CDR3 totals 12 residues. Germline lookup yields CDR1 MGHDK and CDR2 SYGVNS. Trimming removed 5 bases from V and 7 bases from J, with 8 bases in between. The CDR3 region has the DNA TGTGCCAGCAGTCAAGGGTCTGAAAAACTGTTTTTT. It codes for CASSQGSEKLFF.

This clonotype was counted a few times. At one end the junction does not follow the germline gene, possibly because of a read error. This chain uses TRBV6-5 with TRBJ1-2; no reliable D call. This CDR3 contains 12 residues. Germline CDR1 reads MNHEY; CDR2 reads SVGAGI. The CDR3 loop is CASSGEAYGHTF. The CDR3 DNA sequence: TGTGCCAGCAGCGGGGAGGCTTATGGCCACACCTTC.

The chain links TRBV6-2 or TRBV6-3 to TRBJ2-2; TRBD2 matches 14 bases. Unmatched junction bases numbered 14, after V lost 5 bases and J lost 6 bases. There are 19 residues in the CDR3. Germline V lookup: CDR1 MNHEY, CDR2 SVGEGT. As DNA, the CDR3 is TGTGCCAGCAGTCAAATACACCCAGGACTAGCGGGAGGCCCCGGGGAGCTGTTTTTT. Protein: CASSQIHPGLAGGPGELFF.

Of note for this clonotype: One end of the junction varies from germline; a read error may be responsible. The chain uses TRBV7-9 and TRBJ2-1, with 14 bases matching TRBD2. The CDR3 has 19 amino acids. Per the germline V gene, CDR1 is SEHNR and CDR2 is FQNEAQ (reference sequence). CDR3 sequence: CASSSGRTSGRISYNDQFF. CDR3 bases: TGTGCCAGCAGCTCCGGCAGGACTAGCGGGAGGATCTCCTACAATGACCAGTTCTTC.

This clonotype was seen repeatedly, ten times or more. This chain joins TRBV28 and TRBJ1-2; 8 bases match TRBD1. In germline, CDR1 is MDHEN, CDR2 SYDVKM. This CDR3 comprises 13 residues. Trimming removed 4 bases from V and 4 bases from J; junction bases left unmatched: 2. This CDR3 is CASSSGGTYGYTF. The DNA of the CDR3 is TGTGCCAGCAGTTCAGGGGGCACCTATGGCTACACCTTC.

The J gene is TRBJ1-2, the V gene TRBV11-2; D is unclear. With 6 bases removed from V and 0 bases from J, the gap between germline ends came to 5 bases. The CDR3 contains 12 residues. Germline loops: CDR1 SGHAT, CDR2 FQNNGV. In nucleotides, the CDR3 is TGTGCCAGCAGAGGGTCTAACTATGGCTACACCTTC. Amino acids: CASRGSNYGYTF.

The rearrangement joins TRBV5-1 to TRBJ2-1; TRBD1 matches 8 bases. Germline assignment: CDR1 SGHRS and CDR2 YFSETQ. The CDR3 is 16 residues long. With 0 bases clipped from V and 10 bases from J, the junction kept 12 bases outside the gene matches. The CDR3 is CASSLDNPGTGNEQFF. CDR3 DNA sequence: TGCGCCAGCAGCTTGGATAATCCCGGGACAGGTAACGAGCAGTTCTTC.

CDR3 amino acids: CASSESVGYTF. CDR3 bases: TGTGCCAGCAGTGAATCCGTAGGCTACACCTTC. The gene calls are TRBV6-5 and TRBJ1-2; no firm D call. The CDR3 has 11 amino acids. Germline V gene data show CDR1 as MNHEY and CDR2 as SVGAGI. V dropped 5 bases and J dropped 8 bases, with 9 bases sitting between them.

This clonotype came up a few times. V and J are TRBV20-1 and TRBJ1-4; no clear D. Trimming left V 0 bases short and J 3 bases short, with 11 bases between. Germline CDR1 DFQATT, CDR2 SNEGSKA (reference sequence). The CDR3 consists of 15 residues. CDR3 sequence: CSARDSAGPNEKLFF. CDR3 coding DNA: TGCAGTGCTAGAGATTCGGCAGGCCCTAATGAAAAACTGTTTTTT.

The chain carries TRBV7-9 and TRBJ2-5; 12 bases fit TRBD2. The closer fit of TRBJ2-1 to the DNA end suggests the J call may be wrong. The CDR3 is made up of 14 amino acids. The germline gives CDR1 SEHNR, CDR2 FQNEAQ (reference sequence). The CDR3 spells CASTSGGAWDEQFF. The DNA of the CDR3 is TGTGCCAGCACTAGCGGGGGGGCTTGGGATGAGCAGTTCTTC.

This clonotype was seen a few times. The chain carries TRBV7-8 and TRBJ1-5; maybe TRBD1 (5 bases). The V gene lost 2 bases and the J gene lost 1 base, with 18 bases spanning the gap. The CDR3 has 18 residues. The germline V gene has CDR1 SGHVS and CDR2 FQNEAQ. CDR3 protein: CASSLWGVLWDSNQPQHF. The DNA for the CDR3 is TGTGCCAGCAGCTTATGGGGGGTTCTTTGGGACAGCAATCAGCCCCAGCATTTT.

A word on this clonotype: One junction end does not reproduce the germline sequence, and a read error may be involved. The chain combines TRBV7-3 with TRBJ2-1; D uncertain. Germline lookup yields CDR1 SGHTA and CDR2 FQGTGA. This CDR3 has 16 residues. The CDR3 region is CASSRVGPDSYNEQFF. Here the CDR3 DNA reads TGCGCCAGCAGCCGGGTGGGCCCTGACTCCTACAATGAGCAGTTCTTC.

The V call is TRBV7-6, the J call TRBJ2-7, with D tentatively TRBD1 or TRBD2 (6 bases each). The DNA end is a closer match to TRBJ2-5, so the J assignment may be wrong. The CDR3 totals 15 residues. The germline V gene encodes CDR1 SGHVS and CDR2 FNYEAQ. This CDR3 is CATRLDGGRLETQYF. The DNA of the CDR3 is TGTGCCACCAGACTAGATGGGGGCCGGCTGGAGACCCAGTACTTC.

This chain connects TRBV3-1 to TRBJ2-2; D is ambiguous. The CDR3 runs to 17 residues. Germline values: CDR1 LGHDT, CDR2 YNNKEL (reference sequence). Trimming pared 4 bases from V and 0 bases from J, leaving 15 bases between. CDR3 coding DNA: TGTGCCAGCAGCCTAGATTCGCCCCGGGCGAACACCGGGGAGCTGTTTTTT. As protein: CASSLDSPRANTGELFF.

This clonotype was seen ten or more times. This chain joins TRBV20-1 and TRBJ1-1; TRBD1 matches at 10 bases. Germline CDR1 and CDR2: DFQATT and SNEGSKA (reference sequence). V was clipped by 6 bases and J by 2 bases; unmatched bases: 15. The CDR3 has 17 residues. The CDR3 nucleotides read TGCAGTGCCCCGCCCAGGGACAGGGGCTTTTTCAACACTGAAGCTTTCTTT. This codes for CSAPPRDRGFFNTEAFF.

This clonotype was detected a few times. This sequence joins TRBV7-2 and TRBJ2-1; D not resolved. The germline V gene has CDR1 SGHTA and CDR2 FQGNSA. There are 15 residues in the CDR3. The ends were cut back, 5 bases at V and 5 bases at J, with 16 bases in the middle. CDR3 nucleotides: TGTGCCAGCAGCATGAGACACATGAGGAACAATGAGCAGTTCTTC. It specifies CASSMRHMRNNEQFF.

The V gene is TRBV5-4, the J gene TRBJ1-1; D gene ambiguous. V lost 2 bases, J lost 7 bases, and 6 bases lay in between. Germline V gives CDR1 SGHNT, CDR2 YYREEE (reference sequence). There are 11 residues in the CDR3. CDR3 protein: CASSFRREAFF. The CDR3, as DNA: TGTGCCAGCAGCTTCCGACGTGAAGCTTTCTTT.

This clonotype turned up a few times. One end of the junction varies from germline; a read error may be responsible. The CDR3 region is CASGLAGGSNTGELFF. CDR3 nucleotide sequence: TGTGCCAGCGGCTTGGCGGGAGGCTCGAACACCGGGGAGCTGTTTTTT. V and J are TRBV5-5 and TRBJ2-2, with 8 bases identical to TRBD2. Germline V lookup: CDR1 SGHKS, CDR2 YYEKEE (reference sequence). This CDR3 comprises 16 residues.

The chain employs TRBV27 and TRBJ1-2; D might be TRBD1 (5 bases). The CDR3 loop spans 15 amino acids. Looked up from germline, CDR1 is MNHEY and CDR2 is SMNVEV (reference sequence). V lost 0 bases, J lost 4 bases, and 12 bases lay in between. The CDR3 protein is CASSLSWGTGYGYTF. CDR3 sequence (DNA): TGTGCCAGCAGTTTATCGTGGGGCACAGGCTATGGCTACACCTTC.

The gene calls are TRBV7-3 and TRBJ2-5; D possibly corresponds to TRBD1 (5 bases). This CDR3 region has 13 residues. Trimming took 2 bases from V and 5 from J, leaving 9 bases between them. The germline V gene encodes CDR1 SGHTA and CDR2 FQGTGA. CDR3 sequence reads: CASSLWAGETQYF. DNA of the CDR3: TGTGCCAGCAGCTTATGGGCAGGGGAGACCCAGTACTTC.

This clonotype was found a few times. CDR3 DNA sequence: TGTGCCAGCAGTGATAAGGTGATGGAGCAGTACTTC. This gives the protein CASSDKVMEQYF. V usage is TRBV6-1 and J usage is TRBJ2-5; D is unclear. Germline V gives CDR1 MNHNS, CDR2 SASEGT. Trimming took 3 bases from V and 11 from J, leaving 13 bases between them. The CDR3 runs 12 residues.

The sample holds a few counts of this clonotype. The chain recombines TRBV6-5 with TRBJ2-5, with no clear D. The end of the DNA is better explained by TRBJ2-1, so the J call may be wrong. The CDR3 sequence is 14 residues long. Germline V gene data show CDR1 as MNHEY and CDR2 as SVGAGI. CDR3 sequence: CASSYSGRYNEQFF. CDR3 DNA: TGTGCCAGCAGTTATTCTGGACGTTACAATGAGCAGTTCTTC.

This clonotype was seen more than once but under ten times. The V call is TRBV20-1, the J call TRBJ2-1; 10 bases agree with TRBD1. The CDR3 has 16 residues. The V and J ends lost 5 bases and 5 bases, in that order; junction bases with no gene match: 12. Germline values: CDR1 DFQATT, CDR2 SNEGSKA (reference sequence). For the CDR3, the DNA is TGCAGTGCTCCTCCCTGGGACAGGGGTTTTAACAATGAGCAGTTCTTC. It specifies CSAPPWDRGFNNEQFF.

This rearrangement joins TRBV19 to TRBJ2-1; D might be TRBD1 (6 bases). The length of the CDR3 is 15 residues. V lost 5 bases and J lost 6, with 17 bases in between. Germline CDR1 LNHDA, CDR2 SQIVND (reference sequence). As DNA, the CDR3 is TGTGCCAGTAGTGTCGGACTGGCAGGGGTCAATGAGCAGTTCTTC. This gives the protein CASSVGLAGVNEQFF.

This chain uses TRBV5-5 with TRBJ2-3; possible D gene TRBD1, 6 bases. This CDR3 spans 16 amino acids. Germline CDR1 and CDR2: SGHKS and YYEKEE (reference sequence). Trimming cost V 0 bases and J 4 bases, with 15 bases left between them. As DNA, the CDR3 is TGTGCCAGCAGCTTGGACCCCCAGGGGCGCGCAGATACGCAGTATTTT. Its protein is CASSLDPQGRADTQYF.

The genes are TRBV25-1 and TRBJ2-1, with 9 nucleotides matching TRBD1. The J call is doubtful: the DNA matches TRBJ2-7 better. CDR3 length equals 15 residues. The germline V gene has CDR1 MGHDK and CDR2 SYGVNS. In nucleotides, the CDR3 is TGTGCCAGCAGTTACCAGGACAGGGGCTCCTACGAGCAGTACTTC. This gives the protein CASSYQDRGSYEQYF.

Concerning this clonotype: The junction differs from germline at one of its ends, possibly a read error. The chain couples TRBV18 to TRBJ2-5, with D perhaps matching TRBD1 (5 bases). Gene TRBJ2-7 matches the end of the DNA better, so the J call may be wrong. Germline-derived CDR1 and CDR2 are KGHSH and LQKENI. This CDR3 is built from 13 residues. The CDR3 here is CAGSPDSSYEQYF. The DNA for the CDR3 is TGTGCCGGCTCACCAGACAGCTCCTACGAGCAGTACTTC.